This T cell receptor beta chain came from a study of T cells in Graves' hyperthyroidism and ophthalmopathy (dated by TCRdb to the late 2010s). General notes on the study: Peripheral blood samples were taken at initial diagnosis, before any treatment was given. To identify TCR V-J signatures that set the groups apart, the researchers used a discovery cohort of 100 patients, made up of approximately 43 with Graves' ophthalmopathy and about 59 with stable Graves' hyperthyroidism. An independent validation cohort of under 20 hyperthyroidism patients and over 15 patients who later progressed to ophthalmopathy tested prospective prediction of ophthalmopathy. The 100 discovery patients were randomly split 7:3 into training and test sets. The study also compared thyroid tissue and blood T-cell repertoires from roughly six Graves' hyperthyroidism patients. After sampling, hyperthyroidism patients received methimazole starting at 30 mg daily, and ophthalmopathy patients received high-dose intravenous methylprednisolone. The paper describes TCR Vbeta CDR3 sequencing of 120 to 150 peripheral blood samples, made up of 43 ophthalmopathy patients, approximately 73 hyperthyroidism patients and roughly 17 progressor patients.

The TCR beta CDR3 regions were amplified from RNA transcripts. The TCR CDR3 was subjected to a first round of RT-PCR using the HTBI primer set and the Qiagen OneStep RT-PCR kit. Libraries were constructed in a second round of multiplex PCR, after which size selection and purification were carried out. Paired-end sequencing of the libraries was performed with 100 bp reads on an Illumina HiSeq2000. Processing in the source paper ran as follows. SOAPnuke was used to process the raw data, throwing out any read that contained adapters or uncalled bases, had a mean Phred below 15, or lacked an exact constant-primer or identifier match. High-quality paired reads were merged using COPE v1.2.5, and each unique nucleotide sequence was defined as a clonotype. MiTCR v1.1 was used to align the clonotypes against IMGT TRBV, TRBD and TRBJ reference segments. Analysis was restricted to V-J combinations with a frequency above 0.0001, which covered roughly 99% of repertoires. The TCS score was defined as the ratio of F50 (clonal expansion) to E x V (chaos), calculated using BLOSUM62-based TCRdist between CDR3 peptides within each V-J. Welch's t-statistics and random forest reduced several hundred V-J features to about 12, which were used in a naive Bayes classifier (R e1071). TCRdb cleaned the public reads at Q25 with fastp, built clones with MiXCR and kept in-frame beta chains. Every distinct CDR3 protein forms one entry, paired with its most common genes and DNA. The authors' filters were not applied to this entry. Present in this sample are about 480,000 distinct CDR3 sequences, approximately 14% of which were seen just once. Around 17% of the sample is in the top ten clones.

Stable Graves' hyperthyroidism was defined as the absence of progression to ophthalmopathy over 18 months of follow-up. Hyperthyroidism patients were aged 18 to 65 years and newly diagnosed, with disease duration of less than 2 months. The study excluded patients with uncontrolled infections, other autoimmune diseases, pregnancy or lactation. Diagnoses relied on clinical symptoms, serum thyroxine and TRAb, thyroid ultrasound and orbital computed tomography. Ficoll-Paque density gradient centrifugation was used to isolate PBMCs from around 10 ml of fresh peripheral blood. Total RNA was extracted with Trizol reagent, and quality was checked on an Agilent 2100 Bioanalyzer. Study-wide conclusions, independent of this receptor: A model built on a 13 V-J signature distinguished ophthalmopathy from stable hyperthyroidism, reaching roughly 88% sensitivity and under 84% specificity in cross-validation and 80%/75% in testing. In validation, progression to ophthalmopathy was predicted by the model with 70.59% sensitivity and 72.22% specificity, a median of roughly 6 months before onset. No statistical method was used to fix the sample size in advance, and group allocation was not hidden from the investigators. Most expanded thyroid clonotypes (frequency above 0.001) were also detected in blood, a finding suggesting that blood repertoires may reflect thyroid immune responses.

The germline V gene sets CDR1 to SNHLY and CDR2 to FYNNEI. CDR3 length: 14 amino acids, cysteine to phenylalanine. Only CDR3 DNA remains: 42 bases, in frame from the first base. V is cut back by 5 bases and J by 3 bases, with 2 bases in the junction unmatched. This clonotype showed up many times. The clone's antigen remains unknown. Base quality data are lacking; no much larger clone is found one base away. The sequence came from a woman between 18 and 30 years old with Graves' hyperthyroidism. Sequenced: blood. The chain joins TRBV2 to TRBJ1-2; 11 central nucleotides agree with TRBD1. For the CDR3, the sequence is CASSRDRGDYGYTF. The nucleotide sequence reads TGTGCCAGCAGTAGGGACAGGGGGGACTATGGCTACACCTTC. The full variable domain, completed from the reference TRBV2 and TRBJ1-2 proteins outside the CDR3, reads EPEVTQTPSHQVTQMGQEVILRCVPISNHLYFYWYRQILGQKVEFLVSFYNNEISEKSEIFDDQFSVERPDGSNFTLKIRSTKLEDSAMYFCASSRDRGDYGYTFGSGTRLTVV.